This T cell receptor beta chain emerged from a study of blood T cell repertoires in COVID-19. Categorization into cohorts depended on clinical history that participants reported. Cohort 3 donors counted as recovered after two negative PCRs, clearance, or resolved symptoms. Produced via immunoSEQ multiplex PCR; TCRdb's table is partial and in-frame only. Of about 280,000 clones listed, about 85% are singletons. The sequence derives from a woman in her forties or fifties who had recovered from COVID-19. The material sequenced was PBMCs or T cells enriched from blood (not recorded which).

CDR3 in amino acids: CASSPDRMTSSDTQYF. Here the CDR3 DNA reads TGTGCCAGCAGCCCCGACAGAATGACTAGTTCAGATACGCAGTATTTT. V gene TRBV7-8 combines with J gene TRBJ2-3, with D maybe TRBD2 (6 bases). The length of the CDR3 is 16 residues. V lost 5 bases to trimming and J lost 4 bases, with 19 bases between them. Germline loops: CDR1 SGHVS, CDR2 FQNEAQ.